The entry below describes one T cell receptor (beta chain). The sample comes from a study of shared clonotypes between healthy human individuals. J was trimmed by 2 bases and V by 3 bases; bases with no gene match: 8. Germline V gene data show CDR1 as SGHAT and CDR2 as FQNNGV. The CDR3 contains 16 residues. Splitting of each subset's genomic DNA was done evenly across several immunoSEQ plates. Measured with immunoSEQ multiplex PCR; TCRdb has only the in-frame clones, and not every one. The sample yields about 1 million clones, about 75% seen once. Sequencing was performed on memory CD4+ T cells sorted from blood. The subset here: CD45RA-negative fraction. This sequence joins TRBV11-2 and TRBJ2-7; 9 bases fit TRBD1. The clonotype was recovered from a man between 18 and 29 years old in good health. The chain's CDR3 is CASSLVGQGGTYEQYF. The CDR3 DNA sequence: TGTGCCAGCAGCTTGGTGGGACAGGGAGGTACCTACGAGCAGTACTTC.